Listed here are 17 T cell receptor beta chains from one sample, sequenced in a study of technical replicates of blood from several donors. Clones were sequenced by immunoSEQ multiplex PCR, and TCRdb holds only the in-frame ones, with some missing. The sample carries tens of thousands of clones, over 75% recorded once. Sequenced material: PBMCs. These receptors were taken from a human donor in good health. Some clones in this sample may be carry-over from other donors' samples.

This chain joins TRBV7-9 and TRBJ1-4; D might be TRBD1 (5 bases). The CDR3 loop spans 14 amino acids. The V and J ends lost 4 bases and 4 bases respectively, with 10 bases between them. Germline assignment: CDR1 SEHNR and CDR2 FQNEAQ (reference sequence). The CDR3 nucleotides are TGTGCCAGCAGCTATCAGGGCTTTAATGAAAAACTGTTTTTT. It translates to CASSYQGFNEKLFF.

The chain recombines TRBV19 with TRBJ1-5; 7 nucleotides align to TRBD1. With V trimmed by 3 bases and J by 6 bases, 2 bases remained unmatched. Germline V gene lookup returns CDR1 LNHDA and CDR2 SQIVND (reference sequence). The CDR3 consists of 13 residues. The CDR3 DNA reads TGTGCCAGTAGTATCCAGGGGGGTCAGCCCCAGCATTTT. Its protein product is CASSIQGGQPQHF.

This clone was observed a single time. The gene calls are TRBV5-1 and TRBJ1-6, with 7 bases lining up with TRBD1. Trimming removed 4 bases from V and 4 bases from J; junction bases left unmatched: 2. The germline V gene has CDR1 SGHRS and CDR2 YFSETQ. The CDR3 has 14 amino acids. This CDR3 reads CASSTGDYNSPLHF. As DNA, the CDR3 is TGCGCCAGCAGCACAGGGGATTATAATTCACCCCTCCACTTT.

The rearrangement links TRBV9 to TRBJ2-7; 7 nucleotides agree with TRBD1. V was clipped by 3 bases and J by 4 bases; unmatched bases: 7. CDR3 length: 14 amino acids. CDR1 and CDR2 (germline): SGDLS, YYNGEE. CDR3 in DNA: TGTGCCAGCAGCGCCGGGACCAGGGGGTACGAGCAGTACTTC. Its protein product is CASSAGTRGYEQYF.

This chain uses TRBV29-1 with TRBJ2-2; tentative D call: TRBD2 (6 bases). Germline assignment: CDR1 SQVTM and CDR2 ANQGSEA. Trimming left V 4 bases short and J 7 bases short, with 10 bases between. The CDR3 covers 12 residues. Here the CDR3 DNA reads TGCAGCGTTGCGGTGGAGGGCGGGGAGCTGTTTTTT. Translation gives CSVAVEGGELFF.

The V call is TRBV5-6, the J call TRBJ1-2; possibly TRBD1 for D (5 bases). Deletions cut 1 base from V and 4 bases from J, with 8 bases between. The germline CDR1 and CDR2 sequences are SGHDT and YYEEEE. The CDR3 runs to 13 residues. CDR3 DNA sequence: TGTGCCAGCAGCTTGCAGGGCCCCTATGGCTACACCTTC. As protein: CASSLQGPYGYTF.

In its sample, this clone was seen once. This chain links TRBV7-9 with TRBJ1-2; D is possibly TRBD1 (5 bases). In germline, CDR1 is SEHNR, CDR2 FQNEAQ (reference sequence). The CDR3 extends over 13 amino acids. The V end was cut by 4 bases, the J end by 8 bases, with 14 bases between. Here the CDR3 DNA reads TGTGCCAGCAGCTGGGACTCCTTGCAGGGCTACACCTTC. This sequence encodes CASSWDSLQGYTF.

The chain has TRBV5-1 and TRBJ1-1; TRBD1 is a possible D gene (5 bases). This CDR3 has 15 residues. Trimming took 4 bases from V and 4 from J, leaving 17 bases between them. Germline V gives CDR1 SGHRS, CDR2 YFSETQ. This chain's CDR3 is CASSQEFQGGTEAFF. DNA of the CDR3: TGCGCCAGCAGCCAAGAATTTCAGGGAGGCACTGAAGCTTTCTTT.

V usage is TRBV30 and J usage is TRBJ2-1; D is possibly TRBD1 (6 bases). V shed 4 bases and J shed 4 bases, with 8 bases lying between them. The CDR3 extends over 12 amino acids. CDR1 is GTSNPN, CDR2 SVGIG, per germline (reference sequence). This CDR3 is CAWTQGYNEQFF. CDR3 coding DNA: TGTGCCTGGACTCAGGGGTACAATGAGCAGTTCTTC.

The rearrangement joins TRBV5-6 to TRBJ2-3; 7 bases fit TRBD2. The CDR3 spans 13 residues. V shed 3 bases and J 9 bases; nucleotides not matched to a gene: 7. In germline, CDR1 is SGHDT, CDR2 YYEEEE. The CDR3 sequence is CASSSVGGSTQYF. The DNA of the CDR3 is TGTGCCAGCAGCTCAGTGGGGGGGAGCACGCAGTATTTT. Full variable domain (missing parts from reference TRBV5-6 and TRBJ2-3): DAGVTQSPTHLIKTRGQQVTLRCSPKSGHDTVSWYQQALGQGPQFIFQYYEEEERQRGNFPDRFSGHQFPNYSSELNVNALLLGDSALYLCASSSVGGSTQYFGPGTRLTVL.

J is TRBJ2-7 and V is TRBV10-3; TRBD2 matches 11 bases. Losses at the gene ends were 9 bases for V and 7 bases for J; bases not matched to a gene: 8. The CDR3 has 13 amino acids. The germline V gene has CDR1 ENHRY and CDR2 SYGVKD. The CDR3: CAITNSGGEEQYF. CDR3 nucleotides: TGTGCCATTACAAATAGCGGGGGGGAGGAGCAGTACTTC.

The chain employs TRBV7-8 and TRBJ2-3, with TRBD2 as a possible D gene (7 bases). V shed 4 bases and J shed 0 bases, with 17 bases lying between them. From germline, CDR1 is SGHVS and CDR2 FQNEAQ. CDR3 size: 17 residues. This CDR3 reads CASSSLGGGRSTDTQYF. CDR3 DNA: TGTGCCAGCAGCTCCTTAGGCGGGGGCCGTAGCACAGATACGCAGTATTTT.

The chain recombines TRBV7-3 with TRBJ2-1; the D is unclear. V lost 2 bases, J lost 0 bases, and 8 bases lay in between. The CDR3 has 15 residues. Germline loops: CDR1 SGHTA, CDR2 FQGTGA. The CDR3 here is CASSLFANSYNEQFF. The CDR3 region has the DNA TGTGCCAGCAGCTTATTTGCGAACTCCTACAATGAGCAGTTCTTC.

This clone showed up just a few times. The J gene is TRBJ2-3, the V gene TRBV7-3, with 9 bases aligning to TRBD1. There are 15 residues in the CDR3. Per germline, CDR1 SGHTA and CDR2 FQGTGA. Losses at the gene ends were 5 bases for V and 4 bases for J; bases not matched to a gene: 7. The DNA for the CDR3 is TGTGCCAGCAGCCTGGGACAGGGTAGGGCAGATACGCAGTATTTT. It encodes CASSLGQGRADTQYF.

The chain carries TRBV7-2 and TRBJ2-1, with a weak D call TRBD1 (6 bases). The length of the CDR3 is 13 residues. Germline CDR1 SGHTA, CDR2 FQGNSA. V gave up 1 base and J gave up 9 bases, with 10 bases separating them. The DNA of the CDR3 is TGTGCCAGCAGCTTAGGGGGGCGTCCTGAGCAGTTCTTC. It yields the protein CASSLGGRPEQFF.

The CDR3 bases are TGTGCCAGTAGCACAATAACAGGGGATCAGCCCCAGCATTTT. Translation: CASSTITGDQPQHF. The chain uses TRBV19 and TRBJ1-5, with TRBD1 identical over 7 bases. The germline CDR1 and CDR2 sequences are LNHDA and SQIVND (reference sequence). The CDR3 totals 14 residues. Unmatched junction bases numbered 7, after V lost 6 bases and J lost 5 bases.

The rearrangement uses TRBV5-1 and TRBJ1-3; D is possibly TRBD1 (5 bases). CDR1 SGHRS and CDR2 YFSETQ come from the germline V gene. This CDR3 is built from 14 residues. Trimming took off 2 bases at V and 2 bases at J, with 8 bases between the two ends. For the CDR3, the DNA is TGCGCCAGCAGCTTCGGGGGAACTGGAAACACCATATATTTT. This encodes CASSFGGTGNTIYF.